Listed below are T cell receptor beta chains from one sample, sequenced in a study of vaccination effects on CD4 cells after COVID-19. No antigen has been identified for these receptors. Clones were sequenced by immunoSEQ multiplex PCR, and TCRdb holds only the in-frame ones, with some missing. Of around 79,000 clones listed, 60% to 80% were seen once; the top ten hold 1.5% to 2%. The sequenced sample was CD4+ T cells from PBMCs cultured with HCoV-229E spike peptides, obtained before COVID-19 vaccination. Receptors originate from a human donor who received a COVID-19 vaccine. Each CDR3 is given with its conserved first and last residue. Each record gives: V gene, J gene, CDR3 protein.

>TRBV23-1|TRBJ1-5
CASPRDTDQPQHF
>TRBV7-2|TRBJ1-5
CASSPGGYQQPQHF
>TRBV5-1|TRBJ1-1
CASSWGPSASTEAFF
>TRBV25-1|TRBJ1-2
CASTRDRGDRGYTF
>TRBV30|TRBJ1-1
CAWSVRGTTEAFF
>TRBV7-9|TRBJ1-1
CASSFLQVMNTEAFF
>TRBV19|TRBJ2-1
CASSIPPYNEQFF
>TRBV27|TRBJ2-1
CASSLFGGSYNEQFF
>TRBV24-1|TRBJ2-2
CATSDTGTVQNTGELFF
>TRBV24-1|TRBJ2-3
CATSDKKGSSTDTQYF
>TRBV3-1/TRBV3-2|TRBJ1-6
CASSQDGFNSPLHF
>TRBV7-8|TRBJ2-3
CASSSQVADTQYF
>TRBV13|TRBJ1-4
CASSLGRNNEKLFF
>TRBV4-3|TRBJ2-2
CASSQAGLRAGELFF
>TRBV3-1/TRBV3-2|TRBJ2-3
CASSRRGTDTQYF
>TRBV3-1/TRBV3-2|TRBJ2-2
CASSPQSLGRELFF
>TRBV19|TRBJ2-5
CASRGGQETQYF
>TRBV5-1|TRBJ2-1
CASSLVGKSSYNEQFF
>TRBV19|TRBJ1-6
CASSIDQGNSPLHF